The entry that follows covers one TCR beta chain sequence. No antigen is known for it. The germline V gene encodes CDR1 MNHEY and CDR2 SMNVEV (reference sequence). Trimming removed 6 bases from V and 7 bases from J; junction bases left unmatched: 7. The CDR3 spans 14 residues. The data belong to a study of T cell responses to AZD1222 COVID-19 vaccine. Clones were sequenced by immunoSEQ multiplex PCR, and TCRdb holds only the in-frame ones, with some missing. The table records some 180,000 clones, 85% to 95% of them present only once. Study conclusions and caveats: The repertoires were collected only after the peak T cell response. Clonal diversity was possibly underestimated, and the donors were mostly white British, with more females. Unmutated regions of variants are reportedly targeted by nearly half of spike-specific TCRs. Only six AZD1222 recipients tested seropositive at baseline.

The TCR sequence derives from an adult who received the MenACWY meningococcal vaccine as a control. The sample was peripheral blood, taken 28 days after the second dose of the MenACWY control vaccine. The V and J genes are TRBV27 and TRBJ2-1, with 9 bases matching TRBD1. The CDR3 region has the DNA TGTGCCAGCAGCACAGGGGGCGCGATAAATGAGCAGTTCTTC. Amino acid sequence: CASSTGGAINEQFF.